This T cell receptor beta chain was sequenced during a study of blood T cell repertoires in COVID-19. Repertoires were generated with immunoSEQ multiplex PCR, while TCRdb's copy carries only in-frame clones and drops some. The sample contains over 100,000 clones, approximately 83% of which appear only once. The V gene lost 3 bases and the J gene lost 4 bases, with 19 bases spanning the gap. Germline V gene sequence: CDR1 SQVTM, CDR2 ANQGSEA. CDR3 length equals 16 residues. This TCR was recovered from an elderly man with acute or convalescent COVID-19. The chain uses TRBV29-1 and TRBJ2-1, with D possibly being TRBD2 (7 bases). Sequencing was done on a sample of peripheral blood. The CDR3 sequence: CSVDDLKGGGYNEQFF. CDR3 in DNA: TGCAGCGTTGACGACCTAAAGGGGGGGGGTTACAATGAGCAGTTCTTC.